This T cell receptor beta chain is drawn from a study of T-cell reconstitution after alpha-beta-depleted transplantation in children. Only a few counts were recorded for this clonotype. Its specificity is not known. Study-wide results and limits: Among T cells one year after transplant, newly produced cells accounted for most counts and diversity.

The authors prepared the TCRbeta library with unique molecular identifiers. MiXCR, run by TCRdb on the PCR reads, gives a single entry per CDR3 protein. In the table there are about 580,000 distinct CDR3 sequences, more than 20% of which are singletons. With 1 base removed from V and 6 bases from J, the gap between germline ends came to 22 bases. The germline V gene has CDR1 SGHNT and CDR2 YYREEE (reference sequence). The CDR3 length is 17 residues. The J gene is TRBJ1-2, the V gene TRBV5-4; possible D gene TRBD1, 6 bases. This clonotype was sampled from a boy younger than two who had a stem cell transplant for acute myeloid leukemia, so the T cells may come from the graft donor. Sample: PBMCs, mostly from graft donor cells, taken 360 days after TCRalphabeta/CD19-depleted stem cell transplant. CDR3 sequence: CASSLYPDPGPGDGYTF. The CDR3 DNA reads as TGTGCCAGCAGCTTGTATCCCGACCCAGGACCAGGGGATGGCTACACCTTC.